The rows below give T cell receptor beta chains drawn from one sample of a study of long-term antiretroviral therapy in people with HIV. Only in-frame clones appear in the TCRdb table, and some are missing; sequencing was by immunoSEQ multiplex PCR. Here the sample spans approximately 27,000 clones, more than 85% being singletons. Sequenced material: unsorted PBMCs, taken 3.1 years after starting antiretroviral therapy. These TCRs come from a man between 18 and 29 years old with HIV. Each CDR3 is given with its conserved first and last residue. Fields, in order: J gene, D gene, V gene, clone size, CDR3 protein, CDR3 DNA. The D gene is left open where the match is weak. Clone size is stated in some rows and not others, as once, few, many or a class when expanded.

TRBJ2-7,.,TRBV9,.,CASSVGGKPYEQYF,TGTGCCAGCAGCGTAGGAGGGAAGCCCTACGAGCAGTACTTC
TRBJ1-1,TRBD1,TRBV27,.,CASSLVGGWNTEAFF,TGTGCCAGCAGTCTAGTAGGGGGCTGGAACACTGAAGCTTTCTTT
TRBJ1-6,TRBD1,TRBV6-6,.,CASSYGSGGNNSPLHF,TGTGCCAGCAGTTACGGGTCAGGGGGCAATAATTCACCCCTCCACTTT
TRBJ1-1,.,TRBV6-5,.,CASSPPTFF,TGTGCCAGCAGCCCTCCTACTTTCTTT
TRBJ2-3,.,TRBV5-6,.,CASSQYADTQYF,TGTGCCAGCAGCCAGTATGCGGATACGCAGTATTTT
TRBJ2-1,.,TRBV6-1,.,CASSEGRRYNEQFF,TGTGCCAGCAGTGAAGGGCGACGGTACAATGAGCAGTTCTTC
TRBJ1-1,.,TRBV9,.,CASSARGSMNTEAFF,TGTGCCAGCAGCGCCAGGGGTAGTATGAACACTGAAGCTTTCTTT
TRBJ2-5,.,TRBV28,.,CASGQETQYF,TGTGCCAGCGGCCAAGAGACCCAGTACTTC
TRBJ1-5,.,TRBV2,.,CASSEGWRPQHF,TGTGCCAGCAGCGAGGGGTGGCGGCCCCAGCATTTT
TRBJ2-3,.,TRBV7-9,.,CASSLVTGAGDTQYF,TGTGCCAGCAGCTTAGTAACGGGGGCGGGAGATACGCAGTATTTT
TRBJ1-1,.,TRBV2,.,CASGYWVNTEAFF,TGTGCCAGTGGGTACTGGGTTAACACTGAAGCTTTCTTT
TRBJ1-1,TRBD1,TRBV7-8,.,CASSLFGTGGFAEAFF,TGTGCAAGCAGCTTATTTGGGACAGGGGGCTTCGCTGAAGCTTTCTTT
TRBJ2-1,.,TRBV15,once,CATSRERGRYNEQFF,TGTGCCACCAGCAGAGAGCGCGGGCGGTACAATGAGCAGTTCTTC
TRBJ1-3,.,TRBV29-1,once,CSVTRTSSGNTIYF,TGCAGCGTTACCCGTACGAGCTCTGGAAACACCATATATTTT
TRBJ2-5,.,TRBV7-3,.,CASSSDYRETQYF,TGTGCCAGCAGCTCTGACTACAGGGAGACCCAGTACTTC
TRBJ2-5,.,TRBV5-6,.,CASSLFGPKETQYF,TGTGCCAGCAGCTTGTTCGGACCAAAAGAGACCCAGTACTTC
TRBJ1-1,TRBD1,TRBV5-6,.,CASSFRTGHPMNTEAFF,TGTGCCAGCAGCTTTAGGACAGGGCACCCGATGAACACTGAAGCTTTCTTT
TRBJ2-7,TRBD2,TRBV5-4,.,CASSLASGGDEQYF,TGTGCCAGCAGCTTGGCTAGCGGGGGGGACGAGCAGTACTTC
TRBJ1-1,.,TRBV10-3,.,CAIRKEDTAGTEAFF,TGTGCCATCAGAAAAGAGGACACGGCGGGGACTGAAGCTTTCTTT
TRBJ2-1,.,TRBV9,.,CASSVTVSYNEQFF,TGTGCCAGCAGCGTAACGGTCTCCTACAATGAGCAGTTCTTC
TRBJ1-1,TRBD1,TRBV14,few,CASSQDRGRNTEAFF,TGTGCCAGCAGCCAAGACAGGGGGCGCAACACTGAAGCTTTCTTT
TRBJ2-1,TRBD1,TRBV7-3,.,CASGAGQGANEQFF,TGTGCCAGCGGGGCGGGGCAGGGGGCGAATGAGCAGTTCTTC
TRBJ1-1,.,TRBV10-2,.,CASSERQDRSRAFF,TGCGCCAGCAGTGAGAGACAGGACCGGTCGAGGGCTTTCTTT
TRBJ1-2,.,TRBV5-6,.,CASSFDRLLNYGYTF,TGTGCCAGCAGCTTCGACAGACTCCTTAACTATGGCTACACCTTC
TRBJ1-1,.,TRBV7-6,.,CASSLGNRPKVTEAFF,TGTGCCAGCAGCTTAGGGAACAGGCCCAAGGTAACTGAAGCTTTCTTT
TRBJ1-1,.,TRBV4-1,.,CASSQAGNANTEAFF,TGCGCCAGCAGCCAAGCTGGTAACGCGAACACTGAAGCTTTCTTT
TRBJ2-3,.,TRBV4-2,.,CASSQTRPGTDTQYF,TGTGCCAGCAGCCAGACCCGTCCTGGCACAGATACGCAGTATTTT
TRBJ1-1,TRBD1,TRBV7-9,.,CASSRGQTEAFF,TGTGCCAGCAGCCGGGGACAGACTGAAGCTTTCTTT
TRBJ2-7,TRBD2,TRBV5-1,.,CASRLAGGPYEQYF,TGCGCCAGCAGACTAGCGGGAGGGCCCTACGAGCAGTACTTC
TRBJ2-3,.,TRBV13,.,CASSQTRVLGGDTQYF,TGTGCCAGCAGCCAAACCCGGGTCCTGGGCGGGGATACGCAGTATTTT
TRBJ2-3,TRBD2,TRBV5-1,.,CASTLGSGRAGDTQYF,TGCGCCAGCACCCTAGGCAGCGGGAGGGCCGGAGATACGCAGTATTTT
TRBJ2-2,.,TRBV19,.,CASTQTGELFF,TGTGCCAGTACCCAGACCGGGGAGCTGTTTTTT
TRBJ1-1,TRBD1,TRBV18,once,CASSPRTGGTEAFF,TGTGCCAGCTCACCCCGGACAGGGGGCACTGAAGCTTTCTTT
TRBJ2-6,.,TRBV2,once,CASRVSSGANVLTF,TGTGCCAGCAGGGTTAGCTCTGGGGCCAACGTCCTGACTTTC
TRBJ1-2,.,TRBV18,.,CASSSGMRSGLVGYTF,TGTGCCAGCTCGAGTGGGATGAGGTCTGGTCTGGTCGGCTACACCTTC
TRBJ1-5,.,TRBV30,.,CAWSDRRGQPQHF,TGTGCCTGGTCTGACAGGAGGGGTCAGCCCCAGCATTTT
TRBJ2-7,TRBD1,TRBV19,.,CASGQGDPVHYEQYF,TGTGCCTCGGGACAGGGGGACCCAGTTCATTACGAGCAGTACTTC
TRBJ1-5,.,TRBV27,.,CASRDRLYSNQPQHF,TGTGCCAGCAGAGACAGGCTCTATAGCAATCAGCCCCAGCATTTT
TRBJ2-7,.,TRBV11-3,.,CASSLDGAYEQYF,TGTGCCAGCAGCTTGGACGGGGCCTACGAGCAGTACTTC
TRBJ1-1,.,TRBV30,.,CAWRERILALNTEAFF,TGTGCCTGGAGGGAGAGGATATTGGCGCTGAACACTGAAGCTTTCTTT
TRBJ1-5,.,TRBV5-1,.,CASSPGTEYSNQPQHF,TGCGCCAGCAGCCCCGGGACCGAGTATAGCAATCAGCCCCAGCATTTT
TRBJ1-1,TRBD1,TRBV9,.,CASSVGSTGGTEAFF,TGTGCCAGCAGCGTAGGATCGACAGGGGGGACTGAAGCTTTCTTT
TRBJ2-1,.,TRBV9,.,CASSVWGGQPYNEQFF,TGTGCCAGCAGCGTGTGGGGGGGACAGCCATACAATGAGCAGTTCTTC
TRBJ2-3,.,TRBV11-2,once,CASSLDSTDTQYF,TGTGCCAGCAGCTTAGACAGCACAGATACGCAGTATTTT
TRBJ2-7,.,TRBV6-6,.,CASSYPTQGPYEQYF,TGTGCCAGCAGTTACCCGACTCAGGGACCCTACGAGCAGTACTTC
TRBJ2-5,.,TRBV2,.,CASSAPGTELETQYF,TGTGCCAGCAGTGCCCCCGGGACGGAGTTAGAGACCCAGTACTTC
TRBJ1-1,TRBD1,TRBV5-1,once,CASSTGEKNTEAFF,TGCGCCAGCAGCACAGGGGAGAAGAACACTGAAGCTTTCTTT
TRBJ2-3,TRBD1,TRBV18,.,CASSPSGQGRTDTQYF,TGTGCCAGCTCACCATCGGGACAGGGGAGGACAGATACGCAGTATTTT
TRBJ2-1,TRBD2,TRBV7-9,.,CASSNPRRRENNNEQFF,TGTGCCAGCAGCAACCCGCGACGGCGGGAGAATAACAATGAGCAGTTCTTC
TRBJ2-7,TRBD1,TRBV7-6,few,CASSSRTYSMGQETYEQYF,TGTGCCAGCAGCTCCCGAACTTATTCAATGGGACAGGAAACTTACGAGCAGTACTTC
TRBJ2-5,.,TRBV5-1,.,CASSLEDREETQYF,TGCGCCAGCAGCTTGGAGGATCGGGAAGAGACCCAGTACTTC
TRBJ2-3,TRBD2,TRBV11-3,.,CASSSPAGGSSDTQYF,TGTGCCAGCAGCTCCCCAGCGGGAGGAAGTTCGGATACGCAGTATTTT
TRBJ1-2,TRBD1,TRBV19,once,CASSIRGTGEVHGYTF,TGTGCCAGTAGTATAAGGGGGACAGGGGAAGTCCATGGCTACACCTTC
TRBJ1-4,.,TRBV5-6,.,CASSLRRTNEKLFF,TGTGCCAGCAGCTTGCGTAGAACTAATGAAAAACTGTTTTTT
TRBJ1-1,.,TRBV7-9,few,CASSQPPTDMNTEAFF,TGTGCCAGCAGCCAGCCCCCGACAGACATGAACACTGAAGCTTTCTTT